These T cell receptor beta chains were read from a single sample in a study of cytotoxic CD8 clonotypes in ibrutinib-treated CLL. Using immunoSEQ multiplex PCR, the repertoire was profiled, and TCRdb retains in-frame clones only, with some absent. Of approximately 320,000 clones detected, roughly 71% appear once; the ten largest clones hold approximately 6%. Sample: PBMCs, taken after 36 months of ibrutinib treatment. These receptor sequences come from a human donor with chronic lymphocytic leukemia. Both conserved end residues are part of each CDR3. Fields, in order: V gene, J gene, CDR3 protein.

>TRBV29-1|TRBJ1-1
CSVDHPTAGGHTEAFF
>TRBV5-5|TRBJ2-7
CASSLAPSDPYEQYF
>TRBV6-1|TRBJ2-7
CASSLIYEQYF
>TRBV4-3|TRBJ1-2
CASSQTFAGDDYGYTF
>TRBV10-3|TRBJ2-4
CAISGAGQAQSQYF
>TRBV6-6|TRBJ1-2
CASSSVGESYGYTF
>TRBV7-4|TRBJ1-5
CASSLEGVGNQPQHF
>TRBV23-1|TRBJ2-7
CASSQGLAGGQEQYF
>TRBV7-2|TRBJ2-5
CASSPEEGGGSETQYF
>TRBV5-4|TRBJ1-1
CASSFMTGTGNTEAFF
>TRBV29-1|TRBJ1-2
CSGGPVGGYGYTF
>TRBV9|TRBJ2-5
CASSIWGLKGEETQYF
>TRBV19|TRBJ1-1
CASKGGYGPGIEAFF
>TRBV7-7|TRBJ1-5
CASSHRGRADQPQHF
>TRBV4-1|TRBJ1-2
CASSQDSTVRTRGYTF
>TRBV7-7|TRBJ2-1
CASSLAPTNYNEQFF
>TRBV6-1|TRBJ1-1
CASSEVWGGTEAFF
>TRBV14|TRBJ2-7
CASSQVLLGGIGYEQYF
>TRBV5-1|TRBJ2-3
CASSLAVGVGPDTQYF
>TRBV19|TRBJ2-7
CASSLSGTAYYEQYF
>TRBV5-1|TRBJ2-7
CASSLNPDYEQYF
>TRBV10-3|TRBJ2-1
CATKQALNNEQFF
>TRBV7-8|TRBJ2-1
CASSPGTSVEQFF
>TRBV27|TRBJ2-7
CASSLDGYEQYF
>TRBV4-1|TRBJ2-7
CASSHDAGASGIEQYF
>TRBV11-2|TRBJ2-7
CASSRLGRSYEQYF
>TRBV6-6|TRBJ1-5
CASSYGGQGSNQPQHF
>TRBV5-6|TRBJ2-2
CASSPPRWGAGELFF
>TRBV5-6|TRBJ1-6
CASSFGPGQGANSPLHF
>TRBV25-1|TRBJ1-5
CASSEGGPMGNQPQHF
>TRBV11-2|TRBJ1-2
CASSALPLPRTANYGYTF
>TRBV2|TRBJ1-2
CASSLGQGGGYTF
>TRBV6-5|TRBJ2-1
CASSSFTSGRLYEQFF
>TRBV28|TRBJ1-5
CASSSGPRVSNQPQHF
>TRBV14|TRBJ2-3
CASSGGSGTTDTQYF
>TRBV10-1|TRBJ2-5
CASSDRVPWETQYF
>TRBV7-8|TRBJ2-1
CASSLRQDYNEQFF
>TRBV29-1|TRBJ1-2
CSVDSGGAYGYTF
>TRBV7-2|TRBJ2-7
CASSPRGFRTYEQYF
>TRBV29-1|TRBJ2-4
CSVENPSGSPKNIQYF
>TRBV10-3|TRBJ2-5
CAISRLAGETQYF
>TRBV10-3|TRBJ1-2
CAISDTMTGKSYGYTF
>TRBV4-1|TRBJ2-7
CASSQGLSYEQYF
>TRBV19|TRBJ2-3
CASSPGPGRSTDTQYF